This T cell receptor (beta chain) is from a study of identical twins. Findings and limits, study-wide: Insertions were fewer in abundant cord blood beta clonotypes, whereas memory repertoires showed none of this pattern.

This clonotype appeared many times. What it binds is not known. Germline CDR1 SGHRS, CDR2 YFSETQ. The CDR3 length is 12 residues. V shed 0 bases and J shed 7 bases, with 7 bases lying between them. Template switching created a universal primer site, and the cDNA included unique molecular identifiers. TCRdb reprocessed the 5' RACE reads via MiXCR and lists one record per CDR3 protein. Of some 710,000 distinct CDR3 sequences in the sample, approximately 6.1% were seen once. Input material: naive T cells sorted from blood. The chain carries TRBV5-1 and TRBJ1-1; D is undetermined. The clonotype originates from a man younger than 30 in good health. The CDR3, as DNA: TGCGCCAGCAGCTTGGAGGTCGGTGAAGCTTTCTTT. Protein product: CASSLEVGEAFF.